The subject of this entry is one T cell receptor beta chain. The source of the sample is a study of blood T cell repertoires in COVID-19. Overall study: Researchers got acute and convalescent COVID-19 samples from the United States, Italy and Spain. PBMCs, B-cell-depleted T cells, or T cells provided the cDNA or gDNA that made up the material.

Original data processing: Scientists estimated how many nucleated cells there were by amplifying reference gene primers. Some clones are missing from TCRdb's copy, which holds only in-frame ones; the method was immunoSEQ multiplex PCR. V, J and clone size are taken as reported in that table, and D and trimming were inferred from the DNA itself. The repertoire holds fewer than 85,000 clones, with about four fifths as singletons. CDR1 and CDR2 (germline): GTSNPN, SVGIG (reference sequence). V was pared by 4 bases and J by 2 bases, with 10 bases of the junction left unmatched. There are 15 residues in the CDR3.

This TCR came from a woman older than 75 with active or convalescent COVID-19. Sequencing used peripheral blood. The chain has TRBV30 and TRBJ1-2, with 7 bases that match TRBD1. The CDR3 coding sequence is TGTGCCTGGAACCTAGGACCGGGACAGAACTATGGCTACACCTTC. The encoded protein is CAWNLGPGQNYGYTF.